Shown below are 18 T cell receptor beta chains from a single sample sequenced in a study of T-cell reconstitution after alpha-beta-depleted transplantation in children. Researchers prepared the TCRbeta library using unique molecular identifiers, the study reports. MiXCR, run by TCRdb on the PCR reads, gives a single entry per CDR3 protein. The sample includes fewer than 550,000 distinct CDR3 sequences, about an eighth seen only once; the top ten take 12% to 15%. Material: PBMCs, mostly from graft donor cells, obtained 180 days after TCRalphabeta/CD19-depleted stem cell transplant. These receptors all stem from a female patient aged 2-9 years who had a stem cell transplant for aplastic anemia, so the T cells may come from the graft donor.

Ten or more counts support this clonotype. The chain joins TRBV10-3 to TRBJ2-5; 8 bases align to TRBD2. V dropped 9 bases and J dropped 3; count of bases not matched to a gene: 6. This CDR3 has 13 residues. Per germline, CDR1 ENHRY and CDR2 SYGVKD. The CDR3, as DNA: TGTGCCATGGGCCCGGGAGGGGAAGAGACCCAGTACTTC. Amino acid sequence: CAMGPGGEETQYF.

V is TRBV10-1 and J is TRBJ1-1; 11 bases map to TRBD1. CDR1 and CDR2 (germline): WNHNN, SYGVQD (reference sequence). The CDR3 consists of 16 residues. V was clipped by 2 bases and J by 0 bases; unmatched bases: 2. The CDR3 nucleotides read TGCGCCAGCAGTGAGGGGACAGGGGGATTGAACACTGAAGCTTTCTTT. This codes for CASSEGTGGLNTEAFF.

The chain links TRBV5-1 to TRBJ1-1; D unclear. The CDR3 spans 13 residues. Trimming took off 2 bases at V and 11 bases at J, with 16 bases between the two ends. Germline V gene sequence: CDR1 SGHRS, CDR2 YFSETQ. The DNA for the CDR3 is TGCGCCAGCAGCTTCGCCCATGAGACGGGGGCTTTCTTT. Translating it yields CASSFAHETGAFF.

This clonotype was seen more than once but under ten times. This chain links TRBV4-1 with TRBJ2-7; 9 nucleotides line up with TRBD1. The CDR3 runs to 18 residues. J gave up 7 bases and V 0 bases, and 16 bases lay outside the gene matches. Germline V lookup: CDR1 MGHRA, CDR2 YSYEKL. The CDR3 coding sequence is TGCGCCAGCAGCCAAGAAATCAAGAGTGGGGACAGGGTTGGGGAGCAGTACGTC. It yields the protein CASSQEIKSGDRVGEQYV.

The V gene is TRBV7-2, the J gene TRBJ2-3; D could derive from TRBD1 or TRBD2 (5 bases each). The germline gives CDR1 SGHTA, CDR2 FQGNSA. This CDR3 region has 13 residues. Trimming left V 5 bases short and J 4 bases short, with 10 bases between. CDR3 sequence reads: CASSARGPDTQYF. DNA for the CDR3: TGTGCCAGCAGCGCGAGGGGCCCAGATACGCAGTATTTT.

This clonotype showed up just a few times. The J gene is TRBJ1-1, the V gene TRBV6-5; D is uncertain. V dropped 1 base and J dropped 2 bases, with 5 bases sitting between them. CDR1 and CDR2 from the germline V gene are MNHEY and SVGAGI. CDR3 length equals 13 residues. This chain's CDR3 is CASSYWKNTEAFF. The CDR3 DNA sequence: TGTGCCAGCAGTTACTGGAAAAACACTGAAGCTTTCTTT.

This clonotype has a handful of counts. V usage is TRBV29-1 and J usage is TRBJ2-4; TRBD1 might be the D (5 bases). The CDR3 loop spans 12 amino acids. The germline V and J ends were trimmed by 4 bases and 5 bases, with 9 bases remaining between them. Germline CDR1 and CDR2: SQVTM and ANQGSEA. In DNA, the CDR3 is TGCAGCGTTGGTCCAGGGCAAAACATTCAGTACTTC. Translating it yields CSVGPGQNIQYF.

This clonotype was counted only a few times. The chain employs TRBV27 and TRBJ2-5; the match to TRBD2 covers 14 bases. The CDR3 spans 16 residues. The V gene's germline CDR1 is MNHEY and CDR2 SMNVEV (reference sequence). Germline trimming cut 5 bases from V and 2 bases from J; bases unmatched to any gene: 4. The DNA for the CDR3 is TGTGCCAGCAGTCCCCGACTAGCGGGAGGGCAAGAGACCCAGTACTTC. Protein: CASSPRLAGGQETQYF.

The chain has TRBV28 and TRBJ2-7; weak D call: TRBD2 (7 bases). V was pared by 4 bases and J by 2 bases, with 12 bases between. The CDR3 spans 14 residues. The germline CDR1 and CDR2 sequences are MDHEN and SYDVKM. CDR3 DNA sequence: TGTGCCAGCAGTTGGGGGGGCGGGGCCTACGAGCAGTACTTC. The encoded protein is CASSWGGGAYEQYF.

This clonotype was counted many times. This chain links TRBV5-1 with TRBJ2-3; TRBD2 matches 9 bases. CDR3 length: 15 amino acids. With V trimmed by 0 bases and J by 6 bases, 5 bases remained unmatched. CDR1 is SGHRS, CDR2 YFSETQ, per germline. The CDR3 DNA follows: TGCGCCAGCAGCTTGGGAGCGGGAGGCCCGGATACGCAGTATTTT. It specifies CASSLGAGGPDTQYF.

This clonotype showed up many times. V usage is TRBV20-1 and J usage is TRBJ2-6; D is possibly TRBD1 (6 bases). The V gene's germline CDR1 is DFQATT and CDR2 SNEGSKA (reference sequence). V lost 0 bases, J lost 0 bases, and 18 bases lay in between. This CDR3 has 19 amino acids. CDR3: CSARERQVERSSGANVLTF. CDR3 sequence (DNA): TGCAGTGCTAGAGAACGACAGGTAGAGAGGTCCTCTGGGGCCAACGTCCTGACTTTC.

The rearrangement uses TRBV7-2 and TRBJ2-7, with D possibly matching TRBD2 (6 bases). The V end was cut by 4 bases, the J end by 4 bases, with 11 bases between. Germline CDR1 reads SGHTA; CDR2 reads FQGNSA. The CDR3 is 13 amino acids. CDR3 loop: CASSSGVPYEQYF. DNA of the CDR3: TGTGCCAGCAGCTCGGGGGTTCCGTACGAGCAGTACTTC.

This clonotype was found a few times. The chain is built from TRBV3-1 and TRBJ1-6; maybe TRBD1 (5 bases). V lost 1 base, J lost 6 bases, and 13 bases lay in between. CDR3 length equals 16 residues. CDR1 is LGHDT, CDR2 YNNKEL, per germline (reference sequence). The CDR3 loop is CASSQGLAGINSPLHF. DNA of the CDR3: TGTGCCAGCAGCCAAGGGCTGGCAGGGATTAATTCACCCCTCCACTTT.

The chain employs TRBV21-1 and TRBJ2-5; the table gives TRBD1 as D, unverified against the DNA. TRBV21-1 is labeled a pseudogene. The CDR3 loop spans 16 amino acids. The CDR3 here is CASSKAPGHLQETQYF. The DNA of the CDR3 is TGTGCCAGCAGCAAAGCTCCGGGACACCTCCAAGAGACCCAGTACTTC.

The chain employs TRBV7-8 and TRBJ2-7; 7 nucleotides line up with TRBD1. Germline CDR1 is SGHVS and CDR2 is FQNEAQ. The CDR3 totals 14 residues. With V trimmed by 5 bases and J by 7 bases, 11 bases remained unmatched. CDR3 bases: TGTGCCAGCAGCAAGACAGGGTCCCCACAAGAGCAGTACTTC. It specifies CASSKTGSPQEQYF.

This clonotype was picked up a small number of times. The V and J genes are TRBV28 and TRBJ2-7; D remains unclear. V shed 4 bases and J shed 6 bases, with 22 bases lying between them. Germline V CDR1 and CDR2: MDHEN, SYDVKM. CDR3 length equals 16 residues. In DNA form, the CDR3 reads TGTGCCAGCAGTTCACTTATTCCCCCGGTTTTGGGCGAGCAGTACTTC. Its translation: CASSSLIPPVLGEQYF.

V usage is TRBV20-1 and J usage is TRBJ2-5; D perhaps matches TRBD2 (7 bases). The germline V and J ends were trimmed by 5 bases and 5 bases, with 21 bases remaining between them. The CDR3 spans 15 residues. Germline V gives CDR1 DFQATT, CDR2 SNEGSKA (reference sequence). The CDR3 nucleotides read TGCAGTGCTCTGCATCAGCCCGGGGGGCCGGAGACCCAGTACTTC. Translated: CSALHQPGGPETQYF.

This clonotype was counted many times. This chain connects TRBV7-9 to TRBJ1-1; 7 bases line up with TRBD1. The germline V gene has CDR1 SEHNR and CDR2 FQNEAQ (reference sequence). The CDR3 covers 16 residues. V was clipped by 3 bases and J by 1 base; unmatched bases: 8. In DNA, the CDR3 is TGTGCCAGCAGCTTTCCAGGGGGGGGGCCGAACACTGAAGCTTTCTTT. It translates to CASSFPGGGPNTEAFF.